This TCR beta chain was identified in a study of vaccination effects on CD4 cells after COVID-19. Findings and limits, study-wide: Healthy vaccinees' vaccine-induced clones included only 1 of 255 that recognized common cold coronaviruses. Pronounced clonal contraction occurred in clones induced by infection and by vaccine late after vaccination.

Using immunoSEQ multiplex PCR, the repertoire was profiled, and TCRdb retains in-frame clones only, with some absent. In the table there are some 19,000 clones, roughly 73% of which are singletons. The CDR3 has 13 amino acids. The germline V and J ends were trimmed by 6 bases and 1 base, with 9 bases remaining between them. To note about this clone: Its target is not known.

Antigen-specific CD4+ T cells were expanded (with viral peptide pools) by the ViraFEST assay ahead of sequencing. The culture ran for around nine days, and then CD4+ T cells were isolated. Nucleocapsid antibodies were negative in the vaccine recipients, who had never had SARS-CoV-2 infection. Both day 3 and day 7 saw half the medium replaced with IL-2 medium. V and J are TRBV12-3 or TRBV12-4 and TRBJ1-1; weak D call: TRBD1 (5 bases). The specimen comprised CD4+ T cells from PBMCs cultured with HCoV-NL63 spike peptides, sampled before COVID-19 vaccination. The receptor was derived from a human donor who received a COVID-19 vaccine. CDR3 nucleotide sequence: TGTGCCAGCAGCCTAACAGGGAACACTGAAGCTTTCTTT. Its translation is CASSLTGNTEAFF.